This T cell receptor (beta chain) is from a study of blood T cell repertoires in COVID-19. Study details: PBMCs, B-cell-depleted T cells, or T cells were the source of the cDNA or gDNA that made up the material.

The CDR3 runs to 16 residues. Profiled with immunoSEQ multiplex PCR; TCRdb holds only in-frame clones, not every one. The table lists a few hundred thousand clones, roughly 89% of them singletons. The sequencing sample was made of PBMCs or T cells enriched from blood (not recorded which). The rearrangement uses TRBV21-1 and TRBJ1-1; TRBD1, the table's D call, lacks a check against the DNA. TRBV21-1 is annotated as a pseudogene. This TCR came from a woman aged 25 to 39 who had recovered from COVID-19. In DNA form, the CDR3 reads TGTGCCAGCAGCAAAGGGGACAGGGGGCGAGAAACTGAAGCTTTCTTT. Its translation is CASSKGDRGRETEAFF.